This T cell receptor beta chain was obtained from a study of identical twins. This clonotype has a count of ten or more. TCRdb passed the 5' RACE reads through MiXCR, listing each CDR3 protein once. Here the sample spans nearly 650,000 distinct CDR3 sequences, roughly 6.6% being singletons. V shed 5 bases and J shed 5 bases, with 12 bases lying between them. Germline CDR1 is MNHEY and CDR2 is SVGEGT. The CDR3 has 13 residues. These same records also appear under a second study, on yellow fever vaccine responses in identical twins. Turning to that study: Twins showed a vaccine T cell response that reportedly seemed partly convergent, partly personalized.

The sample taken for sequencing was PBMCs. The chain joins TRBV6-2 or TRBV6-3 to TRBJ1-2; D remains unclear. The TCR was taken from a woman in her late teens or twenties in good health. The DNA for the CDR3 is TGTGCCAGCAGTGCATATGAACGTTATGGCTACACCTTC. It specifies CASSAYERYGYTF.